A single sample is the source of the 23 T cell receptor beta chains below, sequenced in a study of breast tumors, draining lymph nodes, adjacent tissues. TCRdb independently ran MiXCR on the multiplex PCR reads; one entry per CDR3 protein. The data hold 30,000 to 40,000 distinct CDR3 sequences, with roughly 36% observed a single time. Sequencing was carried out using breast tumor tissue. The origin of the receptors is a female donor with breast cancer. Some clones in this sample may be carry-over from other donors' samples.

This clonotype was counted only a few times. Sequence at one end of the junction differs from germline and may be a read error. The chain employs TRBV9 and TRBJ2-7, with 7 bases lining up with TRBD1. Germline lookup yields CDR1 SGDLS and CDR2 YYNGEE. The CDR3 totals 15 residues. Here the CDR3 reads CASGVAPGTAYEQYF. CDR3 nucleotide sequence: TGTGCCAGCGGCGTAGCGCCCGGGACAGCCTACGAGCAGTACTTC.

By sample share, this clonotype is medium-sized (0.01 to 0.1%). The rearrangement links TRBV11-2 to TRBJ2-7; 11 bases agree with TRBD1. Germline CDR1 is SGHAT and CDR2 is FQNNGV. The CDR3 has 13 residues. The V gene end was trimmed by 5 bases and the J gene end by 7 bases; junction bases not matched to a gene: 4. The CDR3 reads CASSGQGATEQYF. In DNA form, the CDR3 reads TGTGCCAGCAGCGGACAGGGGGCAACAGAGCAGTACTTC.

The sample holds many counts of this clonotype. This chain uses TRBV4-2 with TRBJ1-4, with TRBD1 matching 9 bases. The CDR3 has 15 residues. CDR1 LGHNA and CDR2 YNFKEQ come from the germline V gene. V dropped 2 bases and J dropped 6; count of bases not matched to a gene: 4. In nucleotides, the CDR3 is TGTGCCAGCAGCCAAACGGACAGGGGTGATGAAAAACTGTTTTTT. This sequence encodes CASSQTDRGDEKLFF.

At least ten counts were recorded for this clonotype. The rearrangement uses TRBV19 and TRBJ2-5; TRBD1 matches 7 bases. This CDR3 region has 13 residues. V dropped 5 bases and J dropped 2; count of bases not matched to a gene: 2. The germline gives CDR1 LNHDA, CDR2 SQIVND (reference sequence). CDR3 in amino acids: CASSSTGQETQYF. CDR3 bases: TGTGCCAGTAGTTCGACAGGGCAAGAGACCCAGTACTTC. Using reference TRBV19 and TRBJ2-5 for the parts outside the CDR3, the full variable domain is DGGITQSPKYLFRKEGQNVTLSCEQNLNHDAMYWYRQDPGQGLRLIYYSQIVNDFQKGDIAEGYSVSREKKESFPLTVTSAQKNPTAFYLCASSSTGQETQYFGPGTRLLVL.

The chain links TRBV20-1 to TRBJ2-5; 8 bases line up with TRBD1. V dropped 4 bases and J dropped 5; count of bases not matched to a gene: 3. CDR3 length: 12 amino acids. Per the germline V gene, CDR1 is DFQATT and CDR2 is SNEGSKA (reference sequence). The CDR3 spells CSATGGRETQYF. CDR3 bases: TGCAGTGCTACAGGGGGCCGGGAGACCCAGTACTTC.

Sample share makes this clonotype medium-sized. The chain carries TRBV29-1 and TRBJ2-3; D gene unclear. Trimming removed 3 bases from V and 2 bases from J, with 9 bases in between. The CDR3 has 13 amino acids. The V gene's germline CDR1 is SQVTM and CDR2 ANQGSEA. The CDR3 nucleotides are TGCAGCGTTGAGGGTGAACACACAGATACGCAGTATTTT. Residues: CSVEGEHTDTQYF.

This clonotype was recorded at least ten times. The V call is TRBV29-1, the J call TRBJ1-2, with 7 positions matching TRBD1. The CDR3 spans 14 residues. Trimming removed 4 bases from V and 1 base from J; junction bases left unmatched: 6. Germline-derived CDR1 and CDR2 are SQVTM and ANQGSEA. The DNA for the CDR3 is TGCAGCGTTGCTAGACAGGGTAATAACTATGGCTACACCTTC. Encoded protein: CSVARQGNNYGYTF.

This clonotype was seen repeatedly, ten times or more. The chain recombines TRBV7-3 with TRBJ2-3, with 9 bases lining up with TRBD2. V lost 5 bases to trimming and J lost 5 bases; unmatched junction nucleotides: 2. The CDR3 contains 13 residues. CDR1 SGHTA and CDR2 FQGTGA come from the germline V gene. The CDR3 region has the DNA TGTGCCAGCAGCAGGACTAGCGAAGATACGCAGTATTTT. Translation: CASSRTSEDTQYF.

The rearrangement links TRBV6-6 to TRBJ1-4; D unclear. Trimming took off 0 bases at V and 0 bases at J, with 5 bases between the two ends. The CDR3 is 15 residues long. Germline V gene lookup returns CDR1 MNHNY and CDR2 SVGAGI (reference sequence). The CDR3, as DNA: TGTGCCAGCAGTTACTCGGGTGCAACTAATGAAAAACTGTTTTTT. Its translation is CASSYSGATNEKLFF.

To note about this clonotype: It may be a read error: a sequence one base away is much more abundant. CDR3 bases: TGCGCCAGCAGTGGGATAAATTCACCCCTCCACTTT. Translating gives CASSGINSPLHF. J is TRBJ1-6 and V is TRBV10-2, with D hard to call. The germline V gene encodes CDR1 WSHSY and CDR2 SAAADI. The CDR3 contains 12 residues. V was trimmed by 4 bases and J by 7 bases, leaving 5 bases between them.

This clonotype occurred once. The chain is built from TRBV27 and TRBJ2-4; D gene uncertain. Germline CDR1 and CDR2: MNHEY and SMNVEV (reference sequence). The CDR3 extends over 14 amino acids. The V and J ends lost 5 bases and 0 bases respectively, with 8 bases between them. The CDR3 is CASSVTQAKNIQYF. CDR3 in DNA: TGTGCCAGCAGTGTGACACAAGCCAAAAACATTCAGTACTTC.

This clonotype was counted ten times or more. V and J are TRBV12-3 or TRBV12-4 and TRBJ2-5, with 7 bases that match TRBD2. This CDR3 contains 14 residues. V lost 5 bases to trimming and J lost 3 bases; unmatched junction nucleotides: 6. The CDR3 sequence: CASSEMAGEETQYF. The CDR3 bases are TGTGCCAGCAGTGAAATGGCGGGAGAAGAGACCCAGTACTTC.

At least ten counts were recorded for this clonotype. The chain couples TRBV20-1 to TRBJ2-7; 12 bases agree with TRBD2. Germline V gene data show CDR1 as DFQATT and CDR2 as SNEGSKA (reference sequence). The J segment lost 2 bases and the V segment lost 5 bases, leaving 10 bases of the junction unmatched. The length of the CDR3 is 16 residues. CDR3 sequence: CSARLAGVQPPYEQYF. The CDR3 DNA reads TGCAGTGCTCGACTAGCGGGAGTCCAACCTCCCTACGAGCAGTACTTC.

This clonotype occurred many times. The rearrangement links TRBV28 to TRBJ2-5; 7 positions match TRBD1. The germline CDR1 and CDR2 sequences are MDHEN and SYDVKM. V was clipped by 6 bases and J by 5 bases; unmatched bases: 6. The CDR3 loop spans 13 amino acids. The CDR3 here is CASSPDRVETQYF. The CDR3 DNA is TGTGCCAGCAGCCCAGACAGGGTCGAGACCCAGTACTTC.

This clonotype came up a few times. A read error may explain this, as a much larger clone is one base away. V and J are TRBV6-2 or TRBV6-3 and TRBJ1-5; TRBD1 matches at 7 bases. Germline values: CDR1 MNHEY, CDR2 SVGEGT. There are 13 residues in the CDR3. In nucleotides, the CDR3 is TGTGCCAGCAAAGGGGGCCGGAATCACCCCCAGCATTTT. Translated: CASKGGRNHPQHF.

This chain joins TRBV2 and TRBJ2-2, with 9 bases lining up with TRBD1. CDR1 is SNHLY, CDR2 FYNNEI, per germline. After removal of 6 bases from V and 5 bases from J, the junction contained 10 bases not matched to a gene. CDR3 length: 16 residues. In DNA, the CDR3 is TGTGCCAGCAGAGCCAAGACAGGGGGAAGTACCGGGGAGCTGTTTTTT. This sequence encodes CASRAKTGGSTGELFF.

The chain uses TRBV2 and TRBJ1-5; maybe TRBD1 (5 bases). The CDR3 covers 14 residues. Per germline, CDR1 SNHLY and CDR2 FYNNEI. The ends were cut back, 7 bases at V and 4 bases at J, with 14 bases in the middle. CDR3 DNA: TGTGCCAGCAATTCCGGGGCAAAAAATCAGCCCCAGCATTTT. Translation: CASNSGAKNQPQHF.

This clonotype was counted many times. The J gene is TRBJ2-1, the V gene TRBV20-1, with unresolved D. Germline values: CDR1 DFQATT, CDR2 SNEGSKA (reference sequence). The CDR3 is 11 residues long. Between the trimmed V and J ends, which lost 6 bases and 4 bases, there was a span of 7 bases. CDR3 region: CSASEYNEQFF. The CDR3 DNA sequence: TGCAGTGCCTCCGAATACAATGAGCAGTTCTTC.

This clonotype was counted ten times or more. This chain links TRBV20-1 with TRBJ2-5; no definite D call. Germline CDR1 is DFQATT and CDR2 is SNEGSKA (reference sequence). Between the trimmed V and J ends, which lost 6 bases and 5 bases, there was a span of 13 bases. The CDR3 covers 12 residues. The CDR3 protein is CSARPRAETQYF. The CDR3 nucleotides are TGCAGTGCCCGGCCCCGGGCGGAGACCCAGTACTTC.

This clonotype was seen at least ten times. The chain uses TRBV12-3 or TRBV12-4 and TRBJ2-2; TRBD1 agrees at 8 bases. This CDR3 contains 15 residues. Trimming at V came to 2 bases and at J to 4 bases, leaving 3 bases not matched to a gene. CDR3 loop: CASSLWTGSTGELFF. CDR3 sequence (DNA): TGTGCCAGCAGTTTATGGACAGGGAGCACCGGGGAGCTGTTTTTT.

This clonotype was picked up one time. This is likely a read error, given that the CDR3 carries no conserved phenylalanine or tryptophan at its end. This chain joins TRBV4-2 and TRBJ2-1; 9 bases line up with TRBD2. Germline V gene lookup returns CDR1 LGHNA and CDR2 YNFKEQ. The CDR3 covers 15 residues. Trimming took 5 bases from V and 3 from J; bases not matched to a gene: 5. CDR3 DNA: TGTGCCAGCAGCGAGACTAGCGGTTACTACAATGAGCAGTTCCTC. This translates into CASSETSGYYNEQFL.

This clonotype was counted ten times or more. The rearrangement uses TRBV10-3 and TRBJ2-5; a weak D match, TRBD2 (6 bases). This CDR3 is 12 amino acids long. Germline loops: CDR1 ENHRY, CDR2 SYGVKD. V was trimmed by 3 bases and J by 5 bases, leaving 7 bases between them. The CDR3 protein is CAISDLAETQYF. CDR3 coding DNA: TGTGCCATCAGTGACCTAGCGGAGACCCAGTACTTC.

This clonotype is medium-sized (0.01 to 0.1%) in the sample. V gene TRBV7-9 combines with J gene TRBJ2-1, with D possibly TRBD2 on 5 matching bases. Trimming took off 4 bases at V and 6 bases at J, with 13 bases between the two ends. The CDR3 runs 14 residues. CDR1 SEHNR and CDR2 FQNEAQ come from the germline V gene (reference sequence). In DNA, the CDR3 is TGTGCCAGCAGCTCTACTAGTTTCTTCAATGAGCAGTTCTTC. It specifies CASSSTSFFNEQFF.